The clone carrying this T cell receptor (beta chain) was observed a handful of times. The data derive from a study of T cells after yellow fever vaccination. From the 5' RACE reads, TCRdb called clonotypes with MiXCR, one entry per CDR3 protein. In the table there are 450,000 to 600,000 distinct CDR3 sequences, around an eighth of which are singletons. The specimen comprised PBMCs, sampled on the day of the yellow fever booster vaccination. The source is a man aged 25 to 40 who received the YFV17D yellow fever vaccine.

The CDR3, as DNA: TGTGCCAGCAGTACTCGATGGGACATCGGTACCTACGAGCAGTACTTC. Translation: CASSTRWDIGTYEQYF. The chain carries TRBV6-5 and TRBJ2-7; weak D call: TRBD1 (6 bases). CDR1 is MNHEY, CDR2 SVGAGI, per germline. Trimming pared 5 bases from V and 2 bases from J, leaving 19 bases between. CDR3 length: 16 residues.